One and the same sample provided the 12 T cell receptor beta chains below, sequenced in a study of control samples from healthy donors and cancer patients. Measured with immunoSEQ multiplex PCR; TCRdb has only the in-frame clones, and not every one. The sample consists of roughly 92,000 clones, approximately 88% of them appearing once. The sample consisted of blood. These TCRs come from an older woman in good health.

The chain couples TRBV29-1 to TRBJ1-1; a possible D gene is TRBD1 (5 bases). The CDR3 runs 13 residues. Germline lookup yields CDR1 SQVTM and CDR2 ANQGSEA. Deletions cut 4 bases from V and 4 bases from J, with 13 bases between. The CDR3 loop is CSVAWGEATEAFF. CDR3 DNA: TGCAGCGTTGCCTGGGGGGAGGCCACTGAAGCTTTCTTT.

The gene calls are TRBV5-1 and TRBJ2-7; D not resolved. Germline assignment: CDR1 SGHRS and CDR2 YFSETQ. Trimming left V 0 bases short and J 2 bases short, with 6 bases between. The CDR3 extends over 13 amino acids. CDR3 sequence: CASSLDKPYEQYF. The CDR3 coding sequence is TGCGCCAGCAGCTTGGACAAACCCTACGAGCAGTACTTC.

This sequence joins TRBV29-1 and TRBJ2-7, with D perhaps matching TRBD2 (5 bases). Per germline, CDR1 SQVTM and CDR2 ANQGSEA. V was pared by 7 bases and J by 2 bases, with 15 bases between. CDR3 size: 13 residues. The CDR3 DNA is TGCAGCGGGCTAGTTGGAGGCACCTACGAGCAGTACTTC. As protein: CSGLVGGTYEQYF.

The genes are TRBV4-3 and TRBJ1-2; D call uncertain. This CDR3 is built from 13 residues. CDR1 and CDR2 from the germline V gene are LGHNA and YSLEER. Trimming took off 2 bases at V and 6 bases at J, with 10 bases between the two ends. CDR3 residues: CASSQYGIDGYTF. The CDR3 nucleotides read TGCGCCAGCAGCCAATACGGCATCGATGGCTACACCTTC.

In its sample, this clone was seen once. The genes are TRBV28 and TRBJ2-1; 7 bases are shared with TRBD2. Germline CDR1 and CDR2: MDHEN and SYDVKM. V shed 5 bases and J 13 bases; nucleotides not matched to a gene: 11. CDR3 size: 13 residues. The CDR3 DNA reads as TGTGCCAGCAGTGGGGTGTCCGGGGGGATTCAGTTCTTC. Protein sequence: CASSGVSGGIQFF. Drawing the rest from reference TRBV28 and TRBJ2-1, the complete variable domain is DVKVTQSSRYLVKRTGEKVFLECVQDMDHENMFWYRQDPGLGLRLIYFSYDVKMKEKGDIPEGYSVSREKKERFSLILESASTNQTSMYLCASSGVSGGIQFFGPGTRLTVL.

The rearrangement uses TRBV7-9 and TRBJ2-7; the D gene could be TRBD1 or TRBD2 (7 bases each). V dropped 2 bases and J dropped 3 bases, with 14 bases sitting between them. The CDR3 has 15 residues. Per germline, CDR1 SEHNR and CDR2 FQNEAQ (reference sequence). CDR3 in DNA: TGTGCCAGCAGCTTAAGTCCAGGGGGGGGCTACGAGCAGTACTTC. Translated: CASSLSPGGGYEQYF.

CDR3 loop: CASTSPGEGGYTF. CDR3 coding DNA: TGTGCCAGCACCTCCCCCGGGGAGGGAGGCTACACCTTC. The chain is built from TRBV5-4 and TRBJ1-2; D not certain. CDR1 is SGHNT, CDR2 YYREEE, per germline (reference sequence). The CDR3 sequence is 13 residues long. Deletions cut 6 bases from V and 8 bases from J, with 17 bases between.

The V and J genes are TRBV11-3 and TRBJ1-6; no clear D gene. V lost 1 base, J lost 7 bases, and 5 bases lay in between. The CDR3 is 13 residues long. From germline, CDR1 is SGHNT and CDR2 YENEEA. The CDR3 nucleotides read TGTGCCAGCAGCTTAGGATTGAATTCACCCCTCCACTTT. This translates into CASSLGLNSPLHF.

The chain uses TRBV5-1 and TRBJ2-5; no clear D. Trimming removed 3 bases from V and 4 bases from J, with 16 bases in between. This CDR3 comprises 15 residues. Germline CDR1 reads SGHRS; CDR2 reads YFSETQ. The CDR3 sequence: CASSSPVGLRETQYF. CDR3 DNA sequence: TGCGCCAGCAGCTCCCCGGTGGGTCTGAGAGAGACCCAGTACTTC.

As regards this clone: Other DNA sequences of this sample code for an identical CDR3. The chain employs TRBV9 and TRBJ1-2, with D uncertain. CDR3 size: 13 residues. V was cut by 0 bases and J by 1 base, with 4 bases left in between. From germline, CDR1 is SGDLS and CDR2 YYNGEE. The CDR3 is CASSVDGNYGYTF. In DNA form, the CDR3 reads TGTGCCAGCAGCGTAGACGGTAACTATGGCTACACCTTC.

Only one count was recorded for this clone. The chain's CDR3 is CASSQATGSGVQETQYF. The CDR3 region has the DNA TGCGCCAGCAGCCAAGCTACCGGTAGCGGGGTCCAAGAGACCCAGTACTTC. The genes are TRBV4-3 and TRBJ2-5; 8 nucleotides match TRBD2. Trimming at V came to 1 base and at J to 1 base, leaving 8 bases not matched to a gene. CDR3 length equals 17 residues. Looked up from germline, CDR1 is LGHNA and CDR2 is YSLEER.

The chain couples TRBV2 to TRBJ2-4, with D perhaps TRBD2 (6 bases). The CDR3 sequence is 13 residues long. The germline V gene has CDR1 SNHLY and CDR2 FYNNEI. Between the trimmed V and J ends, which lost 3 bases and 10 bases, there was a span of 13 bases. DNA of the CDR3: TGTGCCAGCAGTGATGGAGGGCGAGAGATTCAGTACTTC. It codes for CASSDGGREIQYF.